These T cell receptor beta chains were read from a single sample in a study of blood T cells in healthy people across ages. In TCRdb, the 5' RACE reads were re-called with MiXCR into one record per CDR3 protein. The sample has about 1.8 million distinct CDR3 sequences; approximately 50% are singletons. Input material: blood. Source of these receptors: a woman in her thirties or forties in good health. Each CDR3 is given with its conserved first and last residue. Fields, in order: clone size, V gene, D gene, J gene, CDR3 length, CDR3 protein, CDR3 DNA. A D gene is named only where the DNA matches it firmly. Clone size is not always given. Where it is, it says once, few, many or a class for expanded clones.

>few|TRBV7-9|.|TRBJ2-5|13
CASTKGTRETQYF
TGTGCCAGCACAAAAGGCACAAGAGAGACCCAGTACTTC
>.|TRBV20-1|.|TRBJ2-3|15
CSARDGAYPTDTQYF
TGCAGTGCTAGAGACGGGGCCTACCCCACAGATACGCAGTATTTT
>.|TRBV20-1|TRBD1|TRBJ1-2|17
CSARYGGTGDSNYGYTF
TGCAGTGCTAGATATGGAGGGACAGGAGACTCTAACTATGGCTACACCTTC
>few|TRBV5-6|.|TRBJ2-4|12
CASSLRGRIQYF
TGTGCCAGCAGCTTGCGGGGCCGTATTCAGTACTTC
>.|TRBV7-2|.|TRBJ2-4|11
CASTLGNIRYF
TGTGCCAGCACGCTGGGAAACATTCGGTACTTC
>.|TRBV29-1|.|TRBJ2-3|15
CSLVDPPRGTDTQYF
TGCAGCCTTGTCGACCCTCCCCGGGGCACAGATACGCAGTATTTT
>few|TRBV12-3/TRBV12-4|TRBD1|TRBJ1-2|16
CASSLAGQGTSYGYTF
TGTGCCAGCAGTTTAGCGGGACAGGGGACGAGCTATGGCTACACCTTC
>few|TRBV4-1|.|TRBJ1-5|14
CASSPQTGFQPQHF
TGCGCCAGCAGCCCCCAAACAGGGTTTCAGCCCCAGCATTTT
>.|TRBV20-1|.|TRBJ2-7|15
CSAGPRAGVAYEQYF
TGCAGTGCTGGACCTAGGGCAGGGGTCGCCTACGAGCAGTACTTC
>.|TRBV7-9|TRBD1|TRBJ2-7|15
CASSPETGSLYEQYF
TGTGCCAGCAGCCCCGAGACAGGGTCCCTTTACGAGCAGTACTTC
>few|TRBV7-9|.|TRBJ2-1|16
CASSLYLKERVDEQFF
TGTGCCAGCAGCTTATATTTGAAGGAGAGGGTGGATGAGCAGTTCTTC
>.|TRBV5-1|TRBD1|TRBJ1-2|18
CASSADHNRGLANYGYTF
TGCGCCAGCAGCGCTGACCACAACAGGGGTCTGGCTAACTATGGCTACACCTTC
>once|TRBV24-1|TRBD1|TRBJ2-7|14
CATSDPSARDREYF
TGTGCCACCAGTGATCCATCGGCTCGGGACAGGGAGTACTTC
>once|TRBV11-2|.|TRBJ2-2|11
CVGADTGELFF
TGTGTTGGGGCCGACACCGGGGAGCTGTTTTTT
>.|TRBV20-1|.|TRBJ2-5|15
CSARVPDTFSNEQYF
TGCAGTGCTAGAGTACCCGATACTTTTAGCAATGAGCAGTACTTC
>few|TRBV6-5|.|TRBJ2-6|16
CASSYSQISGANVLTF
TGTGCCAGCAGTTACTCTCAGATCTCTGGGGCCAACGTCCTGACTTTC
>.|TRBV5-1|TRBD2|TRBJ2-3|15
CASTFGAGATDTQYF
TGCGCCAGCACCTTCGGAGCGGGGGCCACAGATACGCAGTATTTT